Below are 16 T cell receptor beta chains sequenced from a single sample in a study of technical replicates of blood from a handful of donors (dated by TCRdb to between 2016 and 2019). Library prep was done by the immunoSEQ multiplex PCR assay. In its TCRdb copy, this immuneACCESS table keeps in-frame sequences only and misses some clones. Where compared with another copy, unresolved V genes explain less than half of these, and the others have no known cause. The sample yields about 80,000 clones; approximately 90% were counted once. The top ten constitute approximately 0.42% of the sample. Specimen: T cells isolated from PBMCs. The receptor source for this set is a human donor in good health.

CDR3 sequence: CASTSTDTQYF. For the CDR3, the DNA is TGTGCCAGTACTAGCACAGATACGCAGTATTTT. The chain couples TRBV19 to TRBJ2-3, with D uncertain. Germline values: CDR1 LNHDA, CDR2 SQIVND (reference sequence). The length of the CDR3 is 11 residues. V was pared by 7 bases and J by 0 bases, with 2 bases between.

CDR3 sequence (DNA): TGTGCCAGCAGCTTACGACTAGCGGGAACTGGGAATGAGCAGTTCTTC. Protein sequence: CASSLRLAGTGNEQFF. The V call is TRBV11-2, the J call TRBJ2-1; 11 bases align to TRBD2. This CDR3 is built from 16 residues. The ends lost 2 bases at V and 7 bases at J; junction bases unmatched: 7. CDR1 is SGHAT, CDR2 FQNNGV, per germline.

V usage is TRBV19 and J usage is TRBJ2-1; 8 bases fit TRBD2. This CDR3 region has 14 residues. The junction had 5 bases not matched to a gene; V was cut back by 10 bases and J by 0 bases. Germline values: CDR1 LNHDA, CDR2 SQIVND (reference sequence). CDR3 DNA sequence: TGTGCCACCAGACTAGCGAGCTCCTACAATGAGCAGTTCTTC. Translating gives CATRLASSYNEQFF.

The rearrangement uses TRBV5-8 and TRBJ1-4; D remains ambiguous. Trimming cost V 0 bases and J 8 bases, with 17 bases left between them. The CDR3 is 16 residues long. The V gene's germline CDR1 is SGHTS and CDR2 YDEGEE. In DNA form, the CDR3 reads TGTGCCAGCAGCTTGGGTTTCTCGAGGGTTGGCGAAAAACTGTTTTTT. It encodes CASSLGFSRVGEKLFF.

The chain links TRBV18 to TRBJ2-5, with D perhaps TRBD1 (5 bases). Trimming pared 2 bases from V and 5 bases from J, leaving 15 bases between. The CDR3 runs 15 residues. Germline V gene sequence: CDR1 KGHSH, CDR2 LQKENI. CDR3 loop: CASSPSQGGPETQYF. For the CDR3, the DNA is TGTGCCAGCTCACCATCCCAGGGTGGTCCCGAGACCCAGTACTTC.

The chain is built from TRBV4-1 and TRBJ2-7; D might be TRBD1 (6 bases). The V gene lost 1 base and the J gene lost 7 bases, with 17 bases spanning the gap. CDR3 length: 15 amino acids. Germline lookup yields CDR1 MGHRA and CDR2 YSYEKL. As DNA, the CDR3 is TGCGCCAGCAGCCAAGGGAGAGGGGCCCAGGGGGAGCAGTACTTC. Its protein is CASSQGRGAQGEQYF.

This chain joins TRBV7-2 and TRBJ2-3; 10 nucleotides match TRBD2. V trimming: 6 bases; J trimming: 4 bases; junction bases outside the gene matches: 10. Looked up from germline, CDR1 is SGHTA and CDR2 is FQGNSA. The CDR3 sequence is 16 residues long. CDR3 in DNA: TGTGCCAGCAGTCTTATAGCGGGAGGTAGGGCAGATACGCAGTATTTT. This codes for CASSLIAGGRADTQYF.

The chain carries TRBV19 and TRBJ2-7; no clear D. Germline CDR1 and CDR2: LNHDA and SQIVND (reference sequence). Trimming pared 0 bases from V and 2 bases from J, leaving 8 bases between. This CDR3 region has 14 residues. The CDR3 loop is CASSIEHLPYEQYF. For the CDR3, the DNA is TGTGCCAGTAGTATAGAACACCTCCCCTACGAGCAGTACTTC.

The sample holds one count of this clone. The gene calls are TRBV9 and TRBJ2-7; D not certain. V dropped 1 base and J dropped 0 bases, with 8 bases sitting between them. Germline CDR1 reads SGDLS; CDR2 reads YYNGEE. The CDR3 totals 14 residues. CDR3: CASSVQHSSYEQYF. As DNA, the CDR3 is TGTGCCAGCAGCGTACAACACAGCTCCTACGAGCAGTACTTC.

V is TRBV4-1 and J is TRBJ2-7; D possibly corresponds to TRBD2 (5 bases). The CDR3 covers 14 residues. The germline gives CDR1 MGHRA, CDR2 YSYEKL. V lost 4 bases to trimming and J lost 10 bases, with 20 bases between them. The CDR3 DNA reads as TGCGCCAGCAGCCCTGCCCAAACTAGTTATCCCCAGTACTTC. This gives the protein CASSPAQTSYPQYF.

This clone turned up a few times. This sequence joins TRBV9 and TRBJ1-1; maybe TRBD1 (6 bases). The germline V gene encodes CDR1 SGDLS and CDR2 YYNGEE. The CDR3 consists of 15 residues. The germline V and J ends were trimmed by 2 bases and 4 bases, with 15 bases remaining between them. CDR3 DNA sequence: TGTGCCAGCAGCGTCCAAGGCCAGGGGAGCACTGAAGCTTTCTTT. It translates to CASSVQGQGSTEAFF.

This sequence joins TRBV10-3 and TRBJ1-4; TRBD1 agrees at 10 bases. V shed 3 bases, J shed 4 bases, and the junction held 2 bases outside the gene matches. The CDR3 runs to 15 residues. CDR1 ENHRY and CDR2 SYGVKD come from the germline V gene. CDR3 residues: CAISDRDRGNEKLFF. In nucleotides, the CDR3 is TGTGCCATCAGTGATAGGGACAGGGGTAATGAAAAACTGTTTTTT.

V usage is TRBV28 and J usage is TRBJ2-1, with 7 bases matching TRBD2. J was trimmed by 5 bases and V by 3 bases; bases with no gene match: 7. Germline V lookup: CDR1 MDHEN, CDR2 SYDVKM. The CDR3 is 15 residues long. The CDR3 loop reads CASSFPGRGDNEQFF. CDR3 DNA sequence: TGTGCCAGCAGTTTCCCAGGGAGGGGAGACAATGAGCAGTTCTTC. Filled out from reference TRBV28 and TRBJ2-1, the complete variable domain reads DVKVTQSSRYLVKRTGEKVFLECVQDMDHENMFWYRQDPGLGLRLIYFSYDVKMKEKGDIPEGYSVSREKKERFSLILESASTNQTSMYLCASSFPGRGDNEQFFGPGTRLTVL.

The CDR3 sequence: CASSFSAWLAGGVETQYF. The CDR3 DNA is TGTGCCAGCAGTTTTTCCGCTTGGTTGGCGGGAGGAGTAGAGACCCAGTACTTC. The chain uses TRBV27 and TRBJ2-5; TRBD2 agrees at 8 bases. Germline V gene lookup returns CDR1 MNHEY and CDR2 SMNVEV (reference sequence). This CDR3 has 18 amino acids. V lost 3 bases, J lost 4 bases, and 16 bases stayed unmatched.

The chain couples TRBV5-8 to TRBJ1-4; D unclear. In germline, CDR1 is SGHTS, CDR2 YDEGEE. V lost 4 bases and J lost 12, with 16 bases in between. The CDR3 consists of 13 residues. This chain's CDR3 is CASSRRTNRELFF. CDR3 bases: TGTGCCAGCAGCCGACGGACTAATCGGGAACTGTTTTTT.

This chain links TRBV2 with TRBJ2-1; D is unresolved. The CDR3 totals 10 residues. Germline V lookup: CDR1 SNHLY, CDR2 FYNNEI. V was shortened by 7 bases and J by 10 bases, with 8 bases between the two germline ends. The CDR3 nucleotides read TGTGCCAGCACCTCCGGGGAGCAGTTCTTC. Protein sequence: CASTSGEQFF.